The 30 T cell receptor beta chains below were found in one sample sequenced in a study of T cell changes during pregnancy in multiple sclerosis. Clones were read by immunoSEQ multiplex PCR, and TCRdb kept only the in-frame ones, dropping some. The sample includes about 80,000 clones, 90% to 95% of them seen just once. Sequencing was performed on peripheral blood, taken before pregnancy. The receptors shown here come from a female donor with multiple sclerosis, enrolled in a pregnancy study.

The CDR3 sequence: CASSPLRGGEQFF. The CDR3 DNA is TGCGCCAGCAGCCCTCTCCGGGGGGGTGAGCAGTTCTTC. The chain joins TRBV4-1 to TRBJ2-1, with 8 bases aligning to TRBD2. Per the germline V gene, CDR1 is MGHRA and CDR2 is YSYEKL. V shed 4 bases, J shed 9 bases, and the junction held 5 bases outside the gene matches. The CDR3 contains 13 residues.

Written as DNA, the CDR3 is TGTGCCAGCAGGGCCCAGCGGCCTAGCACAGATACGCAGTATTTT. Translated: CASRAQRPSTDTQYF. The V and J genes are TRBV5-4 and TRBJ2-3; a weak D match, TRBD2 (5 bases). Per the germline V gene, CDR1 is SGHNT and CDR2 is YYREEE (reference sequence). This CDR3 contains 15 residues. Between the trimmed V and J ends, which lost 5 bases and 0 bases, there was a span of 13 bases.

V is TRBV11-3 and J is TRBJ2-1; TRBD2 agrees at 8 bases. CDR1 and CDR2 from the germline V gene are SGHNT and YENEEA. The CDR3 has 13 amino acids. J was trimmed by 9 bases and V by 1 base; bases with no gene match: 2. The CDR3: CASSLASGFEQFF. In DNA form, the CDR3 reads TGTGCCAGCAGCTTAGCTAGCGGGTTTGAGCAGTTCTTC.

The chain combines TRBV4-2 with TRBJ1-4; D remains ambiguous. Trimming took off 5 bases at V and 14 bases at J, with 21 bases between the two ends. Germline-derived CDR1 and CDR2 are LGHNA and YNFKEQ. There are 14 residues in the CDR3. The DNA of the CDR3 is TGTGCCAGCAGCTCCCCGGGGAGCCCCCTGCGGCTGTTTTTT. This sequence encodes CASSSPGSPLRLFF.

This sequence joins TRBV5-1 and TRBJ1-5, with D unclear. Trimming shortened V by 0 bases and J by 0 bases, and 7 bases separated the two germline ends. The CDR3 consists of 15 residues. The germline CDR1 and CDR2 sequences are SGHRS and YFSETQ. CDR3: CASSLDNYSNQPQHF. CDR3 in DNA: TGCGCCAGCAGCTTGGACAATTATAGCAATCAGCCCCAGCATTTT.

V is TRBV15 and J is TRBJ1-2, with TRBD1 matching over 9 bases. The V gene end was trimmed by 4 bases and the J gene end by 4 bases; junction bases not matched to a gene: 4. The CDR3 runs 14 residues. From germline, CDR1 is LNHNV and CDR2 YYDKDF (reference sequence). CDR3 nucleotides: TGTGCCACCAGCACCGGACAGGGGTTCTATGGCTACACCTTC. It specifies CATSTGQGFYGYTF.

V gene TRBV11-1 combines with J gene TRBJ2-1; 11 nucleotides agree with TRBD1. J gave up 7 bases and V 4 bases, and 6 bases lay outside the gene matches. The CDR3 totals 15 residues. The germline V gene encodes CDR1 SGHAT and CDR2 FQDESV (reference sequence). As DNA, the CDR3 is TGTGCCAGCAGCTCGGACAGGGGGCTCTTGAATGAGCAGTTCTTC. Protein: CASSSDRGLLNEQFF. Drawing the rest from reference TRBV11-1 and TRBJ2-1, the complete variable domain is EAEVAQSPRYKITEKSQAVAFWCDPISGHATLYWYRQILGQGPELLVQFQDESVVDDSQLPKDRFSAERLKGVDSTLKIQPAELGDSAMYLCASSSDRGLLNEQFFGPGTRLTVL.

This chain connects TRBV5-6 to TRBJ1-1, with D tentatively TRBD1 (5 bases). Trimming took 0 bases from V and 7 from J, leaving 19 bases between them. CDR3 length: 16 residues. CDR1 is SGHDT and CDR2 is YYEEEE in the germline V gene. CDR3 residues: CASSLAYGWGDHEAFF. CDR3 sequence (DNA): TGTGCCAGCAGCTTGGCCTATGGGTGGGGGGATCATGAAGCTTTCTTT.

The gene calls are TRBV5-1 and TRBJ1-2; weak D call: TRBD1 (5 bases). Germline V gene lookup returns CDR1 SGHRS and CDR2 YFSETQ. V was shortened by 5 bases and J by 4 bases, with 21 bases between the two germline ends. The CDR3 has 16 residues. CDR3 residues: CASSSEGWDGFYGYTF. The CDR3 DNA is TGCGCCAGCAGTTCGGAGGGGTGGGACGGCTTCTATGGCTACACCTTC. The whole variable domain, remainder taken from reference TRBV5-1 and TRBJ1-2, is KAGVTQTPRYLIKTRGQQVTLSCSPISGHRSVSWYQQTPGQGLQFLFEYFSETQRNKGNFPGRFSGRQFSNSRSEMNVSTLELGDSALYLCASSSEGWDGFYGYTFGSGTRLTVV.

V and J are TRBV30 and TRBJ2-3; D might be TRBD2 (6 bases). The V and J ends lost 0 bases and 3 bases respectively, with 10 bases between them. Germline V CDR1 and CDR2: GTSNPN, SVGIG (reference sequence). The CDR3 is made up of 14 amino acids. The CDR3 nucleotides read TGTGCCTGGAGTGTAGGTAGCGGAACAGATACGCAGTATTTT. Encoded protein: CAWSVGSGTDTQYF.

The genes are TRBV28 and TRBJ2-7; D perhaps matches TRBD2 (5 bases). From germline, CDR1 is MDHEN and CDR2 SYDVKM. This CDR3 comprises 15 residues. V lost 5 bases to trimming and J lost 3 bases, with 17 bases between them. CDR3 sequence (DNA): TGTGCCAGCAGTGCCCGGGGTGTCGCAAGCTACGAGCAGTACTTC. It codes for CASSARGVASYEQYF. The full variable domain, its missing parts supplied by reference TRBV28 and TRBJ2-7, is DVKVTQSSRYLVKRTGEKVFLECVQDMDHENMFWYRQDPGLGLRLIYFSYDVKMKEKGDIPEGYSVSREKKERFSLILESASTNQTSMYLCASSARGVASYEQYFGPGTRLTVT.

For this clone: Other DNA variants within this sample encode the same CDR3. The rearrangement uses TRBV11-3 and TRBJ1-3; 9 bases are a match to TRBD1. CDR3 length: 15 residues. The germline CDR1 and CDR2 sequences are SGHNT and YENEEA. V lost 5 bases, J lost 2 bases, and 4 bases stayed unmatched. CDR3 amino acids: CASSPGQGPGNTIYF. For the CDR3, the DNA is TGTGCCAGCAGCCCGGGACAGGGACCTGGAAACACCATATATTTT. The complete variable domain, with remaining parts taken from reference TRBV11-3 and TRBJ1-3, reads EAGVVQSPRYKIIEKKQPVAFWCNPISGHNTLYWYLQNLGQGPELLIRYENEEAVDDSQLPKDRFSAERLKGVDSTLKIQPAELGDSAVYLCASSPGQGPGNTIYFGEGSWLTVV.

This sequence joins TRBV9 and TRBJ2-7; 9 bases map to TRBD2. The CDR3 length is 14 residues. V was pared by 0 bases and J by 4 bases, with 2 bases of the junction left unmatched. CDR1 is SGDLS, CDR2 YYNGEE, per germline. CDR3 residues: CASSVAAGGYEQYF. The DNA of the CDR3 is TGTGCCAGCAGCGTAGCAGCGGGAGGATACGAGCAGTACTTC.

This chain joins TRBV27 and TRBJ2-3; 9 nucleotides agree with TRBD2. This CDR3 has 15 amino acids. Germline CDR1 reads MNHEY; CDR2 reads SMNVEV (reference sequence). J gave up 2 bases and V 2 bases, and 2 bases lay outside the gene matches. CDR3 amino acids: CASSLLAGSTDTQYF. CDR3 bases: TGTGCCAGCAGTTTACTAGCGGGGTCCACAGATACGCAGTATTTT.

The V gene is TRBV5-1, the J gene TRBJ1-2; 7 positions agree with TRBD1. Germline-derived CDR1 and CDR2 are SGHRS and YFSETQ. The V gene end was trimmed by 4 bases and the J gene end by 2 bases; junction bases not matched to a gene: 5. The CDR3 consists of 14 residues. This chain's CDR3 is CASSPGQLNYGYTF. The DNA for the CDR3 is TGCGCCAGCAGCCCGGGACAGTTGAACTATGGCTACACCTTC.

The DNA for the CDR3 is TGTGCCAGCAGCCCGGGACAGGGAGGAAACATTCAGTACTTC. Protein: CASSPGQGGNIQYF. V is TRBV7-6 and J is TRBJ2-4; 9 bases agree with TRBD1. Losses at the gene ends were 5 bases for V and 6 bases for J; bases not matched to a gene: 5. This CDR3 comprises 14 residues. CDR1 is SGHVS and CDR2 is FNYEAQ in the germline V gene.

The chain combines TRBV19 with TRBJ2-1; tentatively, D is TRBD2 (5 bases). V lost 5 bases, J lost 9 bases, and 20 bases lay in between. Germline lookup yields CDR1 LNHDA and CDR2 SQIVND (reference sequence). This CDR3 is 15 amino acids long. The CDR3 bases are TGTGCCAGTAGTCGAGGTCGGCTAGCTTCAGGTGAGCAGTTCTTC. Protein product: CASSRGRLASGEQFF.

This rearrangement joins TRBV28 to TRBJ1-2; D is possibly TRBD1 (5 bases). The CDR3 covers 13 residues. Germline V gives CDR1 MDHEN, CDR2 SYDVKM. Trimming pared 3 bases from V and 5 bases from J, leaving 10 bases between. The CDR3 DNA follows: TGTGCCAGCAGTTTTAGGGGAAGATATGGCTACACCTTC. Protein sequence: CASSFRGRYGYTF.

The genes are TRBV30 and TRBJ2-5; D is possibly TRBD2 (6 bases). Per germline, CDR1 GTSNPN and CDR2 SVGIG (reference sequence). The CDR3 covers 15 residues. V gave up 0 bases and J gave up 5 bases, with 16 bases separating them. The CDR3 here is CAWSVLLARAETQYF. CDR3 nucleotides: TGTGCCTGGAGTGTACTACTAGCAAGAGCCGAGACCCAGTACTTC.

This chain links TRBV28 with TRBJ2-1, with D possibly TRBD1 on 5 matching bases. Per the germline V gene, CDR1 is MDHEN and CDR2 is SYDVKM. V dropped 2 bases and J dropped 2 bases, with 7 bases sitting between them. This CDR3 is 14 amino acids long. CDR3 residues: CASSLQDTYNEQFF. In nucleotides, the CDR3 is TGTGCCAGCAGTTTACAGGACACCTACAATGAGCAGTTCTTC.

This clone was seen once. The V and J genes are TRBV13 and TRBJ2-7, with 9 bases aligning to TRBD2. The CDR3 has 15 residues. Germline V CDR1 and CDR2: PRHDT, FYEKMQ (reference sequence). The V gene end was trimmed by 1 base and the J gene end by 7 bases; junction bases not matched to a gene: 8. CDR3 residues: CASSLAPWREGEQYF. CDR3 in DNA: TGTGCCAGCAGCTTAGCCCCTTGGCGGGAGGGGGAGCAGTACTTC.

The V and J genes are TRBV2 and TRBJ2-7, with 7 bases identical to TRBD2. The CDR3 covers 12 residues. J gave up 0 bases and V 8 bases, and 1 base lay outside the gene matches. CDR1 and CDR2 (germline): SNHLY, FYNNEI. Here the CDR3 DNA reads TGTGCCAGCGGGAGGGGCTCCTACGAGCAGTACTTC. It is translated as CASGRGSYEQYF.

V is TRBV5-4 and J is TRBJ2-3; the match to TRBD1 covers 8 bases. The trim removed 3 bases at V and 2 bases at J, leaving 8 bases unmatched. CDR1 and CDR2 from the germline V gene are SGHNT and YYREEE (reference sequence). The CDR3 runs 16 residues. In DNA, the CDR3 is TGTGCCAGCAGCTCGGCAGGGGGCTGGGACACAGATACGCAGTATTTT. Translation: CASSSAGGWDTDTQYF. Complete variable domain (other parts from reference TRBV5-4 and TRBJ2-3): ETGVTQSPTHLIKTRGQQVTLRCSSQSGHNTVSWYQQALGQGPQFIFQYYREEENGRGNFPPRFSGLQFPNYSSELNVNALELDDSALYLCASSSAGGWDTDTQYFGPGTRLTVL.

The DNA for the CDR3 is TGTGCCAGCAGCTTGGGGGGCCTGAACACTGAAGCTTTCTTT. Encoded protein: CASSLGGLNTEAFF. The V and J genes are TRBV5-6 and TRBJ1-1; a possible D gene is TRBD1 (5 bases). The CDR3 totals 14 residues. V lost 0 bases and J lost 0, with 6 bases in between. Germline loops: CDR1 SGHDT, CDR2 YYEEEE.

This clone appeared a single time. The genes are TRBV7-9 and TRBJ2-7, with D unresolved. Germline lookup yields CDR1 SEHNR and CDR2 FQNEAQ (reference sequence). Deletions cut 1 base from V and 6 bases from J, with 7 bases between. CDR3 size: 12 residues. CDR3 DNA sequence: TGTGCCAGCAGCTTAGTTCGGAGCGAGCAGTACTTC. The encoded protein is CASSLVRSEQYF.

The rearrangement links TRBV7-8 to TRBJ2-3, with 8 bases matching TRBD1. The CDR3 is 13 amino acids. Unmatched junction bases numbered 4, after V lost 5 bases and J lost 6 bases. Germline CDR1 SGHVS, CDR2 FQNEAQ. The DNA for the CDR3 is TGTGCCAGCAGCCCCAGGGGGCTGGATACGCAGTATTTT. It yields the protein CASSPRGLDTQYF.

The chain carries TRBV4-1 and TRBJ2-1; maybe TRBD1 (6 bases). V lost 3 bases and J 5 bases, leaving 11 bases between the germline ends. This CDR3 has 14 residues. Germline CDR1 MGHRA, CDR2 YSYEKL. CDR3 nucleotides: TGCGCCAGCAGCCATGCAGGGGAAGACAATGAGCAGTTCTTC. This codes for CASSHAGEDNEQFF.

The rearrangement uses TRBV28 and TRBJ1-3; 9 nucleotides line up with TRBD1. In germline, CDR1 is MDHEN, CDR2 SYDVKM. The CDR3 has 15 residues. J gave up 3 bases and V 5 bases, and 5 bases lay outside the gene matches. The CDR3 sequence is CASSHGQGSGNTIYF. In DNA form, the CDR3 reads TGTGCCAGCAGTCACGGACAGGGGAGTGGAAACACCATATATTTT.

The genes are TRBV6-5 and TRBJ1-5; 8 positions match TRBD1. Trimming removed 4 bases from V and 3 bases from J; junction bases left unmatched: 5. Germline CDR1 and CDR2: MNHEY and SVGAGI. This CDR3 contains 15 residues. This CDR3 reads CASSSGQGPNQPQHF. CDR3 bases: TGTGCCAGCAGTTCCGGACAGGGTCCCAATCAGCCCCAGCATTTT.

Here the CDR3 reads CASSRGGQFWGTDTQYF. The CDR3 DNA sequence: TGTGCCAGCAGCCGGGGGGGGCAGTTCTGGGGCACAGATACGCAGTATTTT. The V call is TRBV7-9, the J call TRBJ2-3, with TRBD2 matching over 8 bases. V trimming: 5 bases; J trimming: 1 base; junction bases outside the gene matches: 11. There are 17 residues in the CDR3. Germline V CDR1 and CDR2: SEHNR, FQNEAQ (reference sequence).